Here is one TCR beta chain with its context. The V end was cut by 5 bases, the J end by 4 bases, with 9 bases between. This CDR3 spans 13 amino acids. CDR1 and CDR2 (germline): LNHDA, SQIVND (reference sequence). This sample was included in a study of blood T cell repertoires in COVID-19. Study at large: Sites in the United States, Italy and Spain provided acute and convalescent COVID-19 samples. Sample material is recorded as cDNA or gDNA derived from T cells, B-cell-depleted T cells, or PBMCs.

Some clones are missing from TCRdb's copy, which holds only in-frame ones; the method was immunoSEQ multiplex PCR. The table has about 90,000 clones, just over 90% seen once. Sample: peripheral blood. V gene TRBV19 combines with J gene TRBJ1-5, with D tentatively TRBD1 (6 bases). The sequence came from a man in his fifties or sixties with acute or convalescent COVID-19. Here the CDR3 DNA reads TGTGCCAGTAGTTTCAGGGGAAATCAGCCCCAGCATTTT. Translation: CASSFRGNQPQHF.